This TCR beta chain emerged from a study of blood T cell repertoires in COVID-19 (dated by TCRdb to 2018 to 2020). Context from the whole study: The collaborator samples originated in the United States, Italy and Spain and spanned the acute and convalescent phases of COVID-19. The prospective study material was composed of cDNA or gDNA derived from T cells, B-cell-depleted T cells, or PBMCs. The dataset comprised deeply sampled blood TCRbeta repertoires from subjects exposed to, actively infected with, or recovered from COVID-19. The repertoires were made available in a free public database intended to serve as a resource for research on the immune response to SARS-CoV-2. The samples were drawn from two sources: the first 160 participants of the ongoing ImmuneRACE study, and 950 to 1,500 subjects contributed by 6 global collaborators. Nearly every sample came with metadata listing a de-identified subject ID, COVID-19 status, age in years and sex. Where available, HLA class I and class II types were obtained from metadata supplied by the sample provider rather than from assay-based typing. The research as a whole found: The amount of clinical and demographic metadata varied by source and participant and was provided uncurated.

With respect to this clone: What antigen it recognizes has not been identified. No clone much larger than this one lies a single base away; base qualities are absent.

V trim: 2 bases; J trim: 6 bases; unmatched bases: 9. The CDR3 covers 15 residues, taking in both the cysteine and the phenylalanine. Kept here is only the CDR3 DNA, which spans 45 bases and is read in frame from base 1. Via the germline V gene, CDR1 is KGHSH and CDR2 LQKENI. TCRbeta CDR3 regions were amplified from genomic DNA using the immunoSEQ Assay, a bias-controlled multiplex PCR. Per the source publication's procedure: The number of nucleated cells in each sample was estimated from the amplification of reference gene primers within the assay. To quantify the absolute abundance of each unique TCRbeta CDR3 rearrangement, sequence reads were collapsed and filtered. For each sample, productive Simpson clonality was calculated as the square root of Simpson's diversity index across productive rearrangements. Entries here come from immuneACCESS through TCRdb and include only in-frame sequences with V and J called. Some clones fail to appear in such tables; in the studies checked, an unresolved V gene covers under half of the shortfall, and the cause of the remainder is unknown. From that table come the V and J calls and clone size; the DNA was used to work out D and trimming. The sample table contains about 200,000 clones; only one count was recorded for around 81% of them. The ten largest make up roughly 0.91% of the sample.

At one collaborating source in Seattle, patients were enrolled during active infection and were followed longitudinally through the course of disease. The collaborating institutions used their own protocols to collect whole blood in K2EDTA tubes. For TCRbeta analysis, collaborators shipped samples in one of three forms: frozen whole blood, isolated PBMCs, or DNA extracted from either of those sample types. The TCR originated in a man aged 60 to 69 with COVID-19, enrolled during active disease. Sequenced sample: peripheral blood. The sequence is built from TRBV18 and TRBJ2-7; 8 middle bases align to TRBD2. The DNA reads as follows: TGTGCCAGCTCACCAGGCCCAGCGGGAGTCTCCGAGCAGTACTTC. This gives the protein CASSPGPAGVSEQYF.